The 26 T cell receptor beta chains in this list originate from one sample, sequenced in a study of cytomegalovirus exposure and HLA in healthy donors. Assay used: immunoSEQ multiplex PCR; TCRdb lists only in-frame clones, some missing. The sample carries about 120,000 clones, 85% to 90% recorded once. The sample was PBMCs. The receptor set was obtained from a young woman in good health and CMV-seronegative.

V gene TRBV10-3 combines with J gene TRBJ2-7; unclear D gene. V gave up 0 bases and J gave up 3 bases, with 9 bases separating them. The CDR3 extends over 14 amino acids. Per the germline V gene, CDR1 is ENHRY and CDR2 is SYGVKD. For the CDR3, the DNA is TGTGCCATCAGTGAGTCGAGGAGTGACTACGAGCAGTACTTC. It is translated as CAISESRSDYEQYF.

This chain joins TRBV4-3 and TRBJ1-2; the match to TRBD1 covers 8 bases. The CDR3 length is 15 residues. Trimming took 1 base from V and 7 from J; bases not matched to a gene: 8. The V gene's germline CDR1 is LGHNA and CDR2 YSLEER. CDR3 sequence (DNA): TGCGCCAGCAGCCAAGGTCTGACAGGGGTGGGTGGCTACACCTTC. Its protein product is CASSQGLTGVGGYTF.

The chain is built from TRBV9 and TRBJ2-7, with 10 bases matching TRBD1. The CDR3 spans 14 residues. Germline V gene data show CDR1 as SGDLS and CDR2 as YYNGEE. The V and J ends lost 1 base and 7 bases, in that order; junction bases with no gene match: 5. This chain's CDR3 is CASSVWTGGGEQYF. CDR3 sequence (DNA): TGTGCCAGCAGCGTATGGACAGGGGGTGGGGAGCAGTACTTC.

This chain links TRBV6-6 with TRBJ2-5; tentatively, D is TRBD1 (5 bases). The CDR3 extends over 16 amino acids. V gave up 6 bases and J gave up 5 bases, with 22 bases separating them. Germline V gene lookup returns CDR1 MNHNY and CDR2 SVGAGI (reference sequence). The CDR3 spells CASSHPRVGLGETQYF. As DNA, the CDR3 is TGTGCCAGCAGCCATCCCCGCGTGGGGCTGGGGGAGACCCAGTACTTC.

The chain uses TRBV28 and TRBJ1-2; D unresolved. The V end was cut by 10 bases, the J end by 4 bases, with 16 bases between. From germline, CDR1 is MDHEN and CDR2 SYDVKM. The CDR3 spans 13 residues. CDR3 in DNA: TGTGCCACCGCAGTTACGCGGGCCTATGGCTACACCTTC. This translates into CATAVTRAYGYTF.

The rearrangement links TRBV5-6 to TRBJ1-1, with D tentatively TRBD1 (6 bases). The CDR3 runs 13 residues. With 5 bases removed from V and 4 bases from J, the gap between germline ends came to 12 bases. Germline loops: CDR1 SGHDT, CDR2 YYEEEE. The CDR3 DNA follows: TGTGCCAGCAGACTTACAGGGACCACTGAAGCTTTCTTT. This encodes CASRLTGTTEAFF.

The V gene is TRBV30, the J gene TRBJ1-5; D ambiguous. The CDR3 has 12 residues. CDR1 is GTSNPN, CDR2 SVGIG, per germline (reference sequence). Trimming removed 3 bases from V and 6 bases from J, with 9 bases in between. The CDR3 reads CAWSPGSQPQHF. CDR3 nucleotides: TGTGCCTGGAGCCCCGGGAGTCAGCCCCAGCATTTT. Looking up the rest from reference TRBV30 and TRBJ1-5 gives the full variable domain: SQTIHQWPATLVQPVGSPLSLECTVEGTSNPNLYWYRQAAGRGLQLLFYSVGIGQISSEVPQNLSASRPQDRQFILSSKKLLLSDSGFYLCAWSPGSQPQHFGDGTRLSIL.

This clone was counted once. This chain joins TRBV6-5 and TRBJ1-2, with D perhaps matching TRBD1 (5 bases). Trimming pared 6 bases from V and 6 bases from J, leaving 20 bases between. CDR3 length: 15 residues. From germline, CDR1 is MNHEY and CDR2 SVGAGI. DNA of the CDR3: TGTGCCAGCAGCTACCCAGATGGGAGGGGCCATGGCTACACCTTC. Its protein product is CASSYPDGRGHGYTF.

CDR3 nucleotides: TGTGCCAGTAGTACCGATTTTGGGAGTAACGAGCAGTACTTC. It codes for CASSTDFGSNEQYF. The J gene is TRBJ2-7, the V gene TRBV19; a weak D match, TRBD2 (5 bases). Germline lookup yields CDR1 LNHDA and CDR2 SQIVND (reference sequence). This CDR3 is built from 14 residues. V gave up 4 bases and J gave up 5 bases, with 15 bases separating them.

The chain has TRBV16 and TRBJ1-3; maybe TRBD1 (5 bases). The germline gives CDR1 KGHSY, CDR2 FQNENV. V gave up 6 bases and J gave up 4 bases, with 7 bases separating them. This CDR3 is built from 12 residues. DNA for the CDR3: TGTGCCAGCAGGACAGAGGGAAACACCATATATTTT. Its protein product is CASRTEGNTIYF.

The rearrangement joins TRBV5-1 to TRBJ2-1, with 12 bases aligning to TRBD2. The V gene's germline CDR1 is SGHRS and CDR2 YFSETQ. The CDR3 is 15 amino acids. The V gene end was trimmed by 2 bases and the J gene end by 7 bases; junction bases not matched to a gene: 4. The CDR3 spells CASSFPLAGGNEQFF. The CDR3 DNA sequence: TGCGCCAGCAGCTTTCCACTAGCGGGGGGTAATGAGCAGTTCTTC. The variable domain in full, completed from reference TRBV5-1 and TRBJ2-1, reads KAGVTQTPRYLIKTRGQQVTLSCSPISGHRSVSWYQQTPGQGLQFLFEYFSETQRNKGNFPGRFSGRQFSNSRSEMNVSTLELGDSALYLCASSFPLAGGNEQFFGPGTRLTVL.

This sequence joins TRBV30 and TRBJ1-2, with 7 bases fitting TRBD1. The V gene end was trimmed by 5 bases and the J gene end by 4 bases; junction bases not matched to a gene: 4. Germline V gives CDR1 GTSNPN, CDR2 SVGIG (reference sequence). This CDR3 contains 12 residues. CDR3 loop: CAWSGGIYGYTF. The CDR3 DNA follows: TGTGCCTGGTCAGGGGGGATCTATGGCTACACCTTC.

The chain carries TRBV7-2 and TRBJ2-1; 16 bases agree with TRBD2. Looked up from germline, CDR1 is SGHTA and CDR2 is FQGNSA. CDR3 size: 18 residues. J lost 8 bases, V lost 5 bases, and 12 bases had no gene match. This CDR3 is CASSSGGLAGGPRDEQFF. The CDR3 region has the DNA TGTGCCAGCAGCAGCGGGGGACTAGCGGGAGGGCCTCGGGATGAGCAGTTCTTC.

The chain joins TRBV11-3 to TRBJ2-7; 7 bases fit TRBD2. CDR1 is SGHNT and CDR2 is YENEEA in the germline V gene. The CDR3 has 15 amino acids. Losses at the gene ends were 2 bases for V and 0 bases for J; bases not matched to a gene: 4. Written as DNA, the CDR3 is TGTGCCAGCAGCTTACTAGCGGAGAGCTCCTACGAGCAGTACTTC. This gives the protein CASSLLAESSYEQYF. The full variable domain, completed using reference TRBV11-3 and TRBJ2-7, is EAGVVQSPRYKIIEKKQPVAFWCNPISGHNTLYWYLQNLGQGPELLIRYENEEAVDDSQLPKDRFSAERLKGVDSTLKIQPAELGDSAVYLCASSLLAESSYEQYFGPGTRLTVT.

V and J are TRBV2 and TRBJ2-3; possible D gene TRBD1, 6 bases. The V gene's germline CDR1 is SNHLY and CDR2 FYNNEI. The CDR3 covers 15 residues. V was pared by 6 bases and J by 2 bases, with 15 bases between. This chain's CDR3 is CASRAGARNTDTQYF. CDR3 DNA sequence: TGTGCCAGCAGGGCAGGGGCTCGAAACACAGATACGCAGTATTTT. The full variable domain, rest sourced from reference TRBV2 and TRBJ2-3, is EPEVTQTPSHQVTQMGQEVILRCVPISNHLYFYWYRQILGQKVEFLVSFYNNEISEKSEIFDDQFSVERPDGSNFTLKIRSTKLEDSAMYFCASRAGARNTDTQYFGPGTRLTVL.

The chain is built from TRBV11-3 and TRBJ2-1, with D unclear. The germline gives CDR1 SGHNT, CDR2 YENEEA. This CDR3 is 14 amino acids long. Trimming removed 1 base at V and 6 bases at J, with 10 bases between. CDR3 nucleotide sequence: TGTGCCAGCAGCTTAGCTACGGTGTCCAATGAGCAGTTCTTC. It is translated as CASSLATVSNEQFF. Variable domain in full (rest from reference TRBV11-3 and TRBJ2-1): EAGVVQSPRYKIIEKKQPVAFWCNPISGHNTLYWYLQNLGQGPELLIRYENEEAVDDSQLPKDRFSAERLKGVDSTLKIQPAELGDSAVYLCASSLATVSNEQFFGPGTRLTVL.

The table lists this clone with a count of one. The V call is TRBV18, the J call TRBJ1-5; 9 nucleotides align to TRBD1. Germline CDR1 reads KGHSH; CDR2 reads LQKENI. CDR3 length equals 17 residues. The ends lost 4 bases at V and 2 bases at J; junction bases unmatched: 9. CDR3 nucleotides: TGTGCCAGCTCACTAACGGGACAGGGAGGAGGCAATCAGCCCCAGCATTTT. Translated, it gives CASSLTGQGGGNQPQHF.

This clone appeared once. This sequence joins TRBV7-9 and TRBJ2-5, with 8 bases lining up with TRBD1. With 4 bases clipped from V and 1 base from J, the junction kept 8 bases outside the gene matches. The V gene's germline CDR1 is SEHNR and CDR2 FQNEAQ (reference sequence). CDR3 length: 16 residues. DNA of the CDR3: TGTGCCAGCAGCTCCGGGACAGGACCCCTCCAAGAGACCCAGTACTTC. Residues: CASSSGTGPLQETQYF.

The sample holds one count of this clone. CDR3 DNA sequence: TGTGCCAGCAGCAAAGGGAGCAGTTCCGGGACTAGCGGGAGTGAAACCGGGGAGCTGTTTTTT. Translated: CASSKGSSSGTSGSETGELFF. This chain connects TRBV21-1 to TRBJ2-2; TRBD2 is the table's D call and was not checked against the DNA. TRBV21-1 corresponds to a pseudogene. This CDR3 comprises 21 residues.

Only one count was recorded for this clone. J is TRBJ1-2 and V is TRBV5-1; possibly TRBD1 for D (6 bases). Germline V gene sequence: CDR1 SGHRS, CDR2 YFSETQ. The CDR3 has 13 amino acids. Trimming left V 4 bases short and J 2 bases short, with 9 bases between. In DNA form, the CDR3 reads TGCGCCAGCAGCCCAGACAGGAACTATGGCTACACCTTC. This codes for CASSPDRNYGYTF.

This clone appeared once. The chain employs TRBV9 and TRBJ2-7; 7 bases align to TRBD1. V lost 4 bases and J lost 1; bases outside the gene matches: 5. Per the germline V gene, CDR1 is SGDLS and CDR2 is YYNGEE. There are 14 residues in the CDR3. The CDR3 region has the DNA TGTGCCAGCAGCCCCAGGGGACAGTCCTACGAGCAGTACTTC. This encodes CASSPRGQSYEQYF.

The V call is TRBV9, the J call TRBJ2-7; 8 nucleotides match TRBD2. The germline CDR1 and CDR2 sequences are SGDLS and YYNGEE. With V trimmed by 0 bases and J by 2 bases, 7 bases remained unmatched. The CDR3 spans 16 residues. CDR3 loop: CASSVGLVAGPYEQYF. The CDR3 DNA sequence: TGTGCCAGCAGCGTAGGGTTAGTAGCGGGGCCCTACGAGCAGTACTTC.

This clone showed up just once. The chain links TRBV13 to TRBJ2-6, with a weak D call TRBD1 (5 bases). V was trimmed by 0 bases and J by 2 bases, leaving 8 bases between them. The CDR3 sequence is 16 residues long. CDR1 is PRHDT and CDR2 is FYEKMQ in the germline V gene (reference sequence). CDR3 sequence (DNA): TGTGCCAGCAGCTTAGGTTGGGGCGCTGGGGCCAACGTCCTGACTTTC. This translates into CASSLGWGAGANVLTF.

In this sample, this clone turned up once. V usage is TRBV28 and J usage is TRBJ1-2; 9 bases align to TRBD1. The CDR3 spans 18 residues. The J segment lost 6 bases and the V segment lost 1 base, leaving 15 bases of the junction unmatched. Germline CDR1 reads MDHEN; CDR2 reads SYDVKM. The chain's CDR3 is CASSLSWGHRGPGDGYTF. In nucleotides, the CDR3 is TGTGCCAGCAGTTTATCGTGGGGGCACAGGGGGCCGGGTGATGGCTACACCTTC.

The V call is TRBV28, the J call TRBJ1-4; D call uncertain. This CDR3 spans 15 amino acids. The V gene's germline CDR1 is MDHEN and CDR2 SYDVKM. With 6 bases removed from V and 0 bases from J, the gap between germline ends came to 11 bases. Written as DNA, the CDR3 is TGTGCCAGCAGGAGACTCGCCACAACTAATGAAAAACTGTTTTTT. Its protein product is CASRRLATTNEKLFF.

This sequence joins TRBV19 and TRBJ1-2, with 9 bases aligning to TRBD1. The CDR3 has 14 residues. Germline V gives CDR1 LNHDA, CDR2 SQIVND (reference sequence). Trimming removed 4 bases from V and 8 bases from J; junction bases left unmatched: 8. CDR3 protein: CASSRDRAGYGYTF. The CDR3 region has the DNA TGTGCCAGTAGTAGGGACAGGGCGGGGTACGGCTACACCTTC. Combining the CDR3 with reference TRBV19 and TRBJ1-2 gives the whole variable domain DGGITQSPKYLFRKEGQNVTLSCEQNLNHDAMYWYRQDPGQGLRLIYYSQIVNDFQKGDIAEGYSVSREKKESFPLTVTSAQKNPTAFYLCASSRDRAGYGYTFGSGTRLTVV.